Presented here are 12 T cell receptor beta chains from one specimen sequenced in a study of shared clonotypes between healthy human individuals. This table comes from immunoSEQ multiplex PCR, and its TCRdb copy is limited to in-frame clones, with some not included. The sample has about 470,000 clones, around 79% seen once; the top ten hold about 12%. The sequenced sample consisted of PBMCs. The receptors were gathered from a woman in her thirties or forties in good health. Some clones in this sample may be carry-over from other donors' samples.

The chain uses TRBV5-1 and TRBJ2-7, with D possibly being TRBD1 or TRBD2 (5 bases each). This CDR3 spans 15 amino acids. The germline V gene encodes CDR1 SGHRS and CDR2 YFSETQ. V was shortened by 4 bases and J by 3 bases, with 17 bases between the two germline ends. The CDR3 nucleotides read TGCGCCAGCAGCCGTCGAGGGGCGGAAAACTACGAGCAGTACTTC. Translated: CASSRRGAENYEQYF.

The chain joins TRBV10-3 to TRBJ1-3; D gene ambiguous. The V end was cut by 6 bases, the J end by 0 bases, with 9 bases between. This CDR3 comprises 14 residues. The germline V gene encodes CDR1 ENHRY and CDR2 SYGVKD. CDR3 loop: CAISDGSSGNTIYF. The CDR3 DNA reads TGTGCCATCAGCGATGGTTCCTCTGGAAACACCATATATTTT.

V is TRBV11-2 and J is TRBJ2-4; 7 bases match TRBD2. Germline assignment: CDR1 SGHAT and CDR2 FQNNGV. The CDR3 spans 13 residues. V dropped 3 bases and J dropped 8; count of bases not matched to a gene: 4. CDR3 loop: CASSFYGGDIQYF. In DNA form, the CDR3 reads TGTGCCAGCAGCTTTTATGGGGGGGACATTCAGTACTTC.

The gene calls are TRBV4-1 and TRBJ2-6; unclear D gene. The germline V and J ends were trimmed by 1 base and 2 bases, with 15 bases remaining between them. This CDR3 has 18 amino acids. Germline loops: CDR1 MGHRA, CDR2 YSYEKL. CDR3 DNA sequence: TGCGCCAGCAGCCAAGTACCTCTCGGCGAGGCTGGGGCCAACGTCCTGACTTTC. Translated, it gives CASSQVPLGEAGANVLTF.

The J gene is TRBJ1-2, the V gene TRBV5-6; no reliable D call. The CDR3 extends over 14 amino acids. The V and J ends lost 6 bases and 2 bases respectively, with 14 bases between them. Germline V gene data show CDR1 as SGHDT and CDR2 as YYEEEE. The CDR3 loop is CASKLGRGNYGYTF. The CDR3 coding sequence is TGTGCCAGCAAGCTTGGGCGGGGAAACTATGGCTACACCTTC.

This clone showed up just once. This chain connects TRBV18 to TRBJ2-7, with a possible D match to TRBD2 (7 bases). The CDR3 loop spans 15 amino acids. V was clipped by 0 bases and J by 5 bases, with 14 bases between them. Germline V lookup: CDR1 KGHSH, CDR2 LQKENI. CDR3 in amino acids: CASSPPGGGVNEQYF. The CDR3 coding sequence is TGTGCCAGCTCACCACCAGGGGGGGGAGTGAACGAGCAGTACTTC.

This chain links TRBV5-1 with TRBJ2-5; a possible D gene is TRBD1 (5 bases). V shed 2 bases and J shed 5 bases, with 13 bases lying between them. The CDR3 loop spans 14 amino acids. From germline, CDR1 is SGHRS and CDR2 YFSETQ. DNA for the CDR3: TGCGCCAGCAGCTTTGAAGGGGCCCGGGAGACCCAGTACTTC. Its translation: CASSFEGARETQYF.

A few counts support this clone. V is TRBV19 and J is TRBJ1-5, with 10 nucleotides matching TRBD1. This CDR3 is built from 14 residues. V shed 9 bases and J 7 bases; nucleotides not matched to a gene: 9. Germline lookup yields CDR1 LNHDA and CDR2 SQIVND (reference sequence). The CDR3 region has the DNA TGTGCCAGCTGGGGACAGGGGTCGGGACAGCCCCAGCATTTT. This encodes CASWGQGSGQPQHF. Full variable domain (rest looked up from reference TRBV19 and TRBJ1-5): DGGITQSPKYLFRKEGQNVTLSCEQNLNHDAMYWYRQDPGQGLRLIYYSQIVNDFQKGDIAEGYSVSREKKESFPLTVTSAQKNPTAFYLCASWGQGSGQPQHFGDGTRLSIL.

The genes are TRBV7-2 and TRBJ1-3, with TRBD1 as a possible D gene (5 bases). The CDR3 is 17 amino acids. Trimming cost V 4 bases and J 0 bases, with 16 bases left between them. Germline CDR1 and CDR2: SGHTA and FQGNSA. The CDR3 loop is CASSWAGPKNSGNTIYF. The CDR3 DNA sequence: TGTGCCAGCAGCTGGGCAGGGCCTAAAAACTCTGGAAACACCATATATTTT. Supplemented by reference TRBV7-2 and TRBJ1-3, the full variable domain reads GAGVSQSPSNKVTEKGKDVELRCDPISGHTALYWYRQSLGQGLEFLIYFQGNSAPDKSGLPSDRFSAERTGGSVSTLTIQRTQQEDSAVYLCASSWAGPKNSGNTIYFGEGSWLTVV.

The V gene is TRBV7-9, the J gene TRBJ1-3; the match to TRBD1 covers 7 bases. Trimming at V came to 10 bases and at J to 8 bases, leaving 14 bases not matched to a gene. This CDR3 has 14 residues. Germline V lookup: CDR1 SEHNR, CDR2 FQNEAQ (reference sequence). The CDR3 region is CAIPKGAVADTIYF. CDR3 bases: TGTGCCATTCCCAAGGGGGCCGTCGCGGACACCATATATTTT.

Comment on this clone: The likely explanation is a read error, given a far larger clone one base away. This CDR3 is also generated by other DNA sequences in the sample. J is TRBJ1-1 and V is TRBV30, with D perhaps matching TRBD1 (5 bases). Looked up from germline, CDR1 is GTSNPN and CDR2 is SVGIG (reference sequence). The CDR3 spans 11 residues. The CDR3 region is CAWRDMTEAFF. Written as DNA, the CDR3 is TGTGCCTGGAGGGACATGACTGAGGCTTTCTTT.

This chain uses TRBV27 with TRBJ2-5; D is perhaps TRBD2 (6 bases). The length of the CDR3 is 15 residues. V shed 6 bases and J shed 5 bases, with 19 bases lying between them. CDR1 MNHEY and CDR2 SMNVEV come from the germline V gene (reference sequence). The CDR3 DNA reads as TGTGCCAGCAGGGGGGGAGAGGGCCCTCGGGAGACCCAGTACTTC. Its protein product is CASRGGEGPRETQYF.